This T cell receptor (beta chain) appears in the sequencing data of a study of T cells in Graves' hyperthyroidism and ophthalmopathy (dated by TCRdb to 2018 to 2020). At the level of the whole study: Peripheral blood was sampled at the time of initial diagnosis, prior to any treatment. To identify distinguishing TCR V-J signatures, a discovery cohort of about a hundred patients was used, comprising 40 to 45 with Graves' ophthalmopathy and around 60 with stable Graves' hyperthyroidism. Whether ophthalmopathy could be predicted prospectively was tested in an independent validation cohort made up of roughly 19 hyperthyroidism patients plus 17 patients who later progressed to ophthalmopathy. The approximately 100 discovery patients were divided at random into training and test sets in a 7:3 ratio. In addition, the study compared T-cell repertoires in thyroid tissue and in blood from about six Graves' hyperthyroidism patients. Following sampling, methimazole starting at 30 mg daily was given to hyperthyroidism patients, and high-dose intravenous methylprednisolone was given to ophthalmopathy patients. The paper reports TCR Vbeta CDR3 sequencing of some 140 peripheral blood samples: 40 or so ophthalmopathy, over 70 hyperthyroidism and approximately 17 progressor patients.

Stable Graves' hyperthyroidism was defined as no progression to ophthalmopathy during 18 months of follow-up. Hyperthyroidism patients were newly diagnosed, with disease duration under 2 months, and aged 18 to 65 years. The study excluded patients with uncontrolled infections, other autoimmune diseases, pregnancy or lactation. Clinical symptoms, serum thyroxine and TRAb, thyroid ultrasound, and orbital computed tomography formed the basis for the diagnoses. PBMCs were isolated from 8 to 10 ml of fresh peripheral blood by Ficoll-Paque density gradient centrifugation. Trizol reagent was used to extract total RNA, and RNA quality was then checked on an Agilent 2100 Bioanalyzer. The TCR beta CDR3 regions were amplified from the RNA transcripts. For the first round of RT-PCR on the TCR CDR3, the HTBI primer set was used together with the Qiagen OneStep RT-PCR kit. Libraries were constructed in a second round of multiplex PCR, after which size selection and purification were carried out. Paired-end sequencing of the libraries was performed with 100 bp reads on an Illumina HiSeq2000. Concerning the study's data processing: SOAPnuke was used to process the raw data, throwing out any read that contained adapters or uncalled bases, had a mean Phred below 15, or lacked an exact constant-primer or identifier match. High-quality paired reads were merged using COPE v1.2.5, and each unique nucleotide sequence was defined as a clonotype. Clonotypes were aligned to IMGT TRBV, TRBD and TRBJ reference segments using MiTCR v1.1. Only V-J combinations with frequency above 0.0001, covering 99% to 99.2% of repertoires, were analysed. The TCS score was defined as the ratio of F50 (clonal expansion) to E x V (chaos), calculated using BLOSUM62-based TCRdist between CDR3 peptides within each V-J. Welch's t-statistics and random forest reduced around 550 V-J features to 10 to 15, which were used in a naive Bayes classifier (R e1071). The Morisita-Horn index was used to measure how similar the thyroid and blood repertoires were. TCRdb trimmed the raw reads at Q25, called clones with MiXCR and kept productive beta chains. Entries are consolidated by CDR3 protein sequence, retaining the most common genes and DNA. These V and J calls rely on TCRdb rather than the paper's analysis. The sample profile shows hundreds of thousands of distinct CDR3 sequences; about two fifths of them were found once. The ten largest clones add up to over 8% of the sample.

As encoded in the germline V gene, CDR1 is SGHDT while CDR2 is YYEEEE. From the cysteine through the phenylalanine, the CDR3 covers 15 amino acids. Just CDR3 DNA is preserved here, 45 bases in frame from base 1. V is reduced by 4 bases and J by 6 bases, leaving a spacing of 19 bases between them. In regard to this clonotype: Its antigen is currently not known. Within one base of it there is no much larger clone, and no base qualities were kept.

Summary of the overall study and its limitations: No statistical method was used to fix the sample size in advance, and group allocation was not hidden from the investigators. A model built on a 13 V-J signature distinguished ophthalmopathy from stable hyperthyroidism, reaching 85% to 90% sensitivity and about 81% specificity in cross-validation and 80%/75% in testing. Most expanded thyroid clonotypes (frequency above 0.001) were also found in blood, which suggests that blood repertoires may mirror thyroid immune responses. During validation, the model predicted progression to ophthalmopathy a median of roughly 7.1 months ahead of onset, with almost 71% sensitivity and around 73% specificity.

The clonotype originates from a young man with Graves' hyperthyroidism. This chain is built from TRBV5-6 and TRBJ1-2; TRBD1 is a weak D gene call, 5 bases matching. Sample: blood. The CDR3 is CASSLSGLGKNGYTF. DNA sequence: TGTGCCAGCAGCCTGTCGGGGCTCGGGAAAAATGGCTACACCTTC.